This TCR beta chain was identified in a study of T cells in Graves' hyperthyroidism and ophthalmopathy. V gave up 4 bases and J gave up 1 base; unmatched junction bases: 5. CDR1 is SGDLS, CDR2 YYNGEE, per germline. The CDR3 loop spans 14 amino acids. Patients aged 18 to 65 with hyperthyroidism were newly diagnosed, with duration under 2 months. Fresh peripheral blood, roughly 9.8 ml of it, supplied the PBMCs. The study, taken as a whole, reports: Blood also carried most thyroid clonotypes expanded above 0.001.

Amplification yielded TCR beta CDR3 regions, with RNA transcripts as the source. The TCR CDR3 first-round RT-PCR relied on the HTBI primer set. TCRdb reanalysed the multiplex PCR reads using MiXCR and keeps one entry per CDR3 protein. The table shows around 420,000 distinct CDR3 sequences, with more than 15% occurring only once. This clonotype was counted between two and nine times. Its specificity is unknown. The chain uses TRBV9 and TRBJ2-7; TRBD1 aligns across 7 bases. The TCR was taken from a woman younger than 30 with Graves' hyperthyroidism. The sequenced material came from blood. CDR3 in DNA: TGTGCCAGCAGCCCGACGACAGGGTCCTACGAGCAGTACTTC. This sequence encodes CASSPTTGSYEQYF.